What follows is one TCR beta chain and its context. The antigen remains unidentified. This specimen belongs to a study of cytomegalovirus exposure and HLA in healthy donors. PCR amplification relied on 60 Vbeta primers (plus 13 Jbeta primers). Authors' analysis steps: A later analysis counted approximately 80 million unique TCR beta chains, some 12 million shared. Repertoires were generated with immunoSEQ multiplex PCR, while TCRdb's copy carries only in-frame clones and drops some. The V and J calls and clone size come from that table; D and trimming were worked out from the DNA. The table includes about 85,000 clones, roughly 80% detected once. General study results and limits: One later analysis reportedly identified an Asian-associated ancestry cluster that showed fewer N-insertions than the roughly 640-donor mean. Testing in vitro showed three CMV-associated chains specific for CMV antigens. It was taken for granted in presence/absence analyses that sequencing depth across donors was roughly uniform.

The CDR3 length is 18 residues. Germline V lookup: CDR1 LNHNV, CDR2 YYDKDF (reference sequence). Trimming removed 0 bases at V and 3 bases at J, with 18 bases between. The specimen was PBMCs. The sequence came from a middle-aged man in good health and CMV-seropositive. The chain joins TRBV15 to TRBJ1-5; a possible D gene is TRBD1 (5 bases). The CDR3 DNA reads as TGTGCCACCAGCAGAGATCTGGGGCTAGGGCCTGCCAATCAGCCCCAGCATTTT. Protein: CATSRDLGLGPANQPQHF.